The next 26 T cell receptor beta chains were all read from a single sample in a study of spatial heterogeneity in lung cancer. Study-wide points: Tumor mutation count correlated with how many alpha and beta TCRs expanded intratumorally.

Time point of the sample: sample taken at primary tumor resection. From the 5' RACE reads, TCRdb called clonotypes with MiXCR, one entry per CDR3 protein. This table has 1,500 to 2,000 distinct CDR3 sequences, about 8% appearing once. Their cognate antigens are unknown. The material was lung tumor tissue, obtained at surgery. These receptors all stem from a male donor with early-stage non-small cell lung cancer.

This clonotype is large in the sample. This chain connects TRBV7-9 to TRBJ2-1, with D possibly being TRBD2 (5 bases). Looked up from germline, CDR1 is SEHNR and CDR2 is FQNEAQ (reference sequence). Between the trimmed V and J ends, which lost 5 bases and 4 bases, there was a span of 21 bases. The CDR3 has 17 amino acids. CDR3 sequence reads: CASSPSGSGGFYNEQFF. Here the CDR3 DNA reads TGTGCCAGCAGCCCCAGCGGCAGCGGTGGGTTTTACAATGAGCAGTTCTTC.

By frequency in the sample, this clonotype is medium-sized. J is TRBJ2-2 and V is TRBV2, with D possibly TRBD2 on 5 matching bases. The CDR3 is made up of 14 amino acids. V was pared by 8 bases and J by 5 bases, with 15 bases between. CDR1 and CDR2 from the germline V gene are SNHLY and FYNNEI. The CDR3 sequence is CASAKLPGTGELFF. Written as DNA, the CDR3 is TGTGCCAGCGCAAAGCTCCCGGGAACCGGGGAGCTGTTTTTT.

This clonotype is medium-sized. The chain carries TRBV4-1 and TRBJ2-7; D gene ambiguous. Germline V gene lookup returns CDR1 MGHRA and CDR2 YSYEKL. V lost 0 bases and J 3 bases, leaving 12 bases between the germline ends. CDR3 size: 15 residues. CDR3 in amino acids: CASSQEGTGGYEQYF. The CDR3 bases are TGCGCCAGCAGCCAAGAAGGAACCGGTGGCTACGAGCAGTACTTC.

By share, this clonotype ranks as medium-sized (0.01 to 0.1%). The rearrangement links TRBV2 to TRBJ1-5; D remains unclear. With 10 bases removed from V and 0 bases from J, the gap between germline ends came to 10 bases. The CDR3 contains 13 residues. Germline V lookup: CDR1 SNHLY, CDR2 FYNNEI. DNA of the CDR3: TGTGCCACCCAGAAGGATAGCAATCAGCCCCAGCATTTT. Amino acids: CATQKDSNQPQHF.

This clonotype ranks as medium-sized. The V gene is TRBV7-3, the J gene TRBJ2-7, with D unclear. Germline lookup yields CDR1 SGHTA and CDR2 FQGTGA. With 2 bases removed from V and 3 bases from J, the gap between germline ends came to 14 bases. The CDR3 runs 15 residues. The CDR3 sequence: CASSLSNSPDYEQYF. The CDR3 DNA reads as TGTGCCAGCAGCTTATCGAACTCACCGGACTACGAGCAGTACTTC.

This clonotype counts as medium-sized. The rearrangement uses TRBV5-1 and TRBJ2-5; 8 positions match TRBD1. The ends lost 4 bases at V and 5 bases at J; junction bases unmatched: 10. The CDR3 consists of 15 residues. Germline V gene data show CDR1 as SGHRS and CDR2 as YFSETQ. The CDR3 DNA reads TGCGCCAGCAGCCCTGCCTCGGGACAGGCTGAGACCCAGTACTTC. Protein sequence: CASSPASGQAETQYF.

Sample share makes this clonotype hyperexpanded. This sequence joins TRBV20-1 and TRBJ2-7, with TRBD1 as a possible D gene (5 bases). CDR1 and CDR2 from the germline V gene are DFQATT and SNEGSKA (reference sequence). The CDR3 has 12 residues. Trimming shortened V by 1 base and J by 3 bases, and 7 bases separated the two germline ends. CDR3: CSARGTGYEQYF. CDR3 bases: TGCAGTGCTAGAGGCACAGGCTACGAGCAGTACTTC.

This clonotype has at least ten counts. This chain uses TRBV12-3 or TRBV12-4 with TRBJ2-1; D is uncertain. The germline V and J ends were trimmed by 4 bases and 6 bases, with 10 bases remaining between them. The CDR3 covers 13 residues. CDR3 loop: CASSSGKPNEQFF. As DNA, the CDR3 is TGTGCCAGCAGTTCCGGAAAGCCCAATGAGCAGTTCTTC.

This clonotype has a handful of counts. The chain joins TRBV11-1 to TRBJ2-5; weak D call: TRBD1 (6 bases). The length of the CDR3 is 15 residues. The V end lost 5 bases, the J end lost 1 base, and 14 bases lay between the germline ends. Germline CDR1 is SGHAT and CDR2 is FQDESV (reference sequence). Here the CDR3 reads CASSAANRAQETQYF. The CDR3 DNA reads TGTGCCAGCAGCGCAGCGAACAGGGCCCAAGAGACCCAGTACTTC. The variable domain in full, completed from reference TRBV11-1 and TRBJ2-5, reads EAEVAQSPRYKITEKSQAVAFWCDPISGHATLYWYRQILGQGPELLVQFQDESVVDDSQLPKDRFSAERLKGVDSTLKIQPAELGDSAMYLCASSAANRAQETQYFGPGTRLLVL.

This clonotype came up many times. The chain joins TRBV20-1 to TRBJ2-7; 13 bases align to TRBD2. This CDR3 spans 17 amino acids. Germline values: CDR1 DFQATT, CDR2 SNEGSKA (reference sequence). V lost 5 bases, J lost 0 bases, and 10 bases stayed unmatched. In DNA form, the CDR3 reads TGCAGTGCTGACGCCGGGACTAGCGGGGCTCACTCCTACGAGCAGTACTTC. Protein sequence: CSADAGTSGAHSYEQYF.

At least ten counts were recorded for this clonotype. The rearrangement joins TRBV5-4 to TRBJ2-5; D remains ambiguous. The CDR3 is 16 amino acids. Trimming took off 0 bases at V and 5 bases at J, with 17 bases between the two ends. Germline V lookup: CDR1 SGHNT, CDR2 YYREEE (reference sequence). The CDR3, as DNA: TGTGCCAGCAGCTTGGCCGGAGCAGTCCGCGTGGAGACCCAGTACTTC. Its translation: CASSLAGAVRVETQYF.

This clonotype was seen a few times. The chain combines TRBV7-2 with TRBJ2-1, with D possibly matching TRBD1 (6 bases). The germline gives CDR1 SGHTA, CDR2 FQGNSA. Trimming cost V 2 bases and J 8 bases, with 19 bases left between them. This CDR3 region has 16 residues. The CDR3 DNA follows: TGTGCCAGCAGCTTAATCCTGGGGGCTTTCGTCGATGAGCAGTTCTTC. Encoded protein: CASSLILGAFVDEQFF.

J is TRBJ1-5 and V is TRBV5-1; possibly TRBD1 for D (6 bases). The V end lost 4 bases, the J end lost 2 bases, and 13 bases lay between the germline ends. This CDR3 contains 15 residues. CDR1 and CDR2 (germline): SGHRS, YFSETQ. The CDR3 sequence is CASSEQGAGNQPQHF. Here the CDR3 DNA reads TGCGCCAGCAGCGAACAGGGAGCGGGCAATCAGCCCCAGCATTTT.

Written as DNA, the CDR3 is TGTGCCAGCAGCAAACAGGGGATTAAGCAGTTCTTC. This sequence encodes CASSKQGIKQFF. The gene calls are TRBV7-2 and TRBJ2-1; 7 bases align to TRBD1. V shed 5 bases and J 11 bases; nucleotides not matched to a gene: 6. The CDR3 is 12 residues long. Germline V gives CDR1 SGHTA, CDR2 FQGNSA. The entire variable domain, with the rest obtained from reference TRBV7-2 and TRBJ2-1, is as follows: GAGVSQSPSNKVTEKGKDVELRCDPISGHTALYWYRQSLGQGLEFLIYFQGNSAPDKSGLPSDRFSAERTGGSVSTLTIQRTQQEDSAVYLCASSKQGIKQFFGPGTRLTVL.

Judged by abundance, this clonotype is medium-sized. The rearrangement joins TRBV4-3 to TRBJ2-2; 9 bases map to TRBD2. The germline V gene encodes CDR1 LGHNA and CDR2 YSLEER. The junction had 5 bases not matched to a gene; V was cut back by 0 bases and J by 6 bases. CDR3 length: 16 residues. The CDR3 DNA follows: TGCGCCAGCAGCCAAGAACTAGCGGGCTCGGCCGGGGAGCTGTTTTTT. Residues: CASSQELAGSAGELFF.

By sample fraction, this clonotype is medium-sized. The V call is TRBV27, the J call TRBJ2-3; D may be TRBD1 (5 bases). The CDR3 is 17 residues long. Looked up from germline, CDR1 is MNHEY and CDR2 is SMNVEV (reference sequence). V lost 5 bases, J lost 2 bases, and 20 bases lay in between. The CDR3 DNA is TGTGCCAGCAGTCCCCCGACAGCCCGAGACTTCACAGATACGCAGTATTTT. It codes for CASSPPTARDFTDTQYF.

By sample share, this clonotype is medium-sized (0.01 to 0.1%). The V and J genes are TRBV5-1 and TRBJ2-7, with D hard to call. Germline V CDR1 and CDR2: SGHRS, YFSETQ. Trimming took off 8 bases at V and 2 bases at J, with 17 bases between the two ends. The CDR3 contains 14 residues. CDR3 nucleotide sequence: TGCGCCAGTAGTAGTTACGGACGGACCTACGAGCAGTACTTC. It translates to CASSSYGRTYEQYF.

This chain's CDR3 is CASSLLAGGQETQYF. DNA for the CDR3: TGTGCCAGCAGTTTATTGGCGGGGGGCCAAGAGACCCAGTACTTC. The chain joins TRBV28 to TRBJ2-5; TRBD2 agrees at 8 bases. Germline V gene sequence: CDR1 MDHEN, CDR2 SYDVKM. With 1 base clipped from V and 1 base from J, the junction kept 2 bases outside the gene matches. The CDR3 covers 15 residues.

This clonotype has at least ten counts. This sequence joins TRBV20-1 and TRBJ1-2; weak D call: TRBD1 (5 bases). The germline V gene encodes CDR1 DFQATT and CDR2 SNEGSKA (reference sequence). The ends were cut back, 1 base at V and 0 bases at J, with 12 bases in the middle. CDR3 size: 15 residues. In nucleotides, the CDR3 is TGCAGTGCTAGAGTCCGACAGAACGCTAACTATGGCTACACCTTC. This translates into CSARVRQNANYGYTF.

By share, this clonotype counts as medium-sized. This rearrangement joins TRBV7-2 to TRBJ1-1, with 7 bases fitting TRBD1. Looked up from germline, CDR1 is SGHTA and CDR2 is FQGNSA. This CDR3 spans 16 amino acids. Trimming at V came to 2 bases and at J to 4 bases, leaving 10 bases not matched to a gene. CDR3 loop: CASSLSRRGVGTEAFF. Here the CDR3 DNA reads TGTGCCAGCAGCTTAAGTCGCAGGGGGGTTGGCACTGAAGCTTTCTTT.

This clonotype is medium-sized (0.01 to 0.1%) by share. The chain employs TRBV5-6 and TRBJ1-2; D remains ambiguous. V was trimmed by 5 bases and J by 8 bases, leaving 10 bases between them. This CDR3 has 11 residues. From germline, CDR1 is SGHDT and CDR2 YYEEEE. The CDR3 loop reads CASRARGGYTF. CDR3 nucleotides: TGTGCCAGCAGGGCTCGAGGGGGCTACACCTTC.

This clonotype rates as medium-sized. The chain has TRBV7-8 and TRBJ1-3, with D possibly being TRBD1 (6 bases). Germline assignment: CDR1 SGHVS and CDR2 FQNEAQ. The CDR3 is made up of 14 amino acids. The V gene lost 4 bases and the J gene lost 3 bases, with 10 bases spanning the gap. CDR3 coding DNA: TGTGCCAGCAGCTCCAGGGGTTTTGGAAACACCATATATTTT. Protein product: CASSSRGFGNTIYF.

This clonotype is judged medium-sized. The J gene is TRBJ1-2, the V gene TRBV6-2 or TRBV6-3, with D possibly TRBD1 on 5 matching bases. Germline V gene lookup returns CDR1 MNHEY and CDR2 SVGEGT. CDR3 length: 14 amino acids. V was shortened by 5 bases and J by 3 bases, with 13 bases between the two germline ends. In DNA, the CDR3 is TGTGCCAGCAGTCGCTCCGGGACGGACTATGGCTACACCTTC. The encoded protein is CASSRSGTDYGYTF.

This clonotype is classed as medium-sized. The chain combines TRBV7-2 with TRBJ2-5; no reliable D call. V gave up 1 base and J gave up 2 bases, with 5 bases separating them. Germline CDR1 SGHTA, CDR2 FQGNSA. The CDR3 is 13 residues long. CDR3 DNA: TGTGCCAGCAGCTTAGTGGTTCAAGAGACCCAGTACTTC. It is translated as CASSLVVQETQYF.

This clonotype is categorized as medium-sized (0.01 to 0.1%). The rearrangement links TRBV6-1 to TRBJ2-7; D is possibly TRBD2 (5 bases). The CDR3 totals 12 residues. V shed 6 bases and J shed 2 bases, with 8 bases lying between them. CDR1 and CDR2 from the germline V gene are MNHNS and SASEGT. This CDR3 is CASRREPYEQYF. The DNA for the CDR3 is TGTGCCAGCAGACGGGAACCCTACGAGCAGTACTTC.

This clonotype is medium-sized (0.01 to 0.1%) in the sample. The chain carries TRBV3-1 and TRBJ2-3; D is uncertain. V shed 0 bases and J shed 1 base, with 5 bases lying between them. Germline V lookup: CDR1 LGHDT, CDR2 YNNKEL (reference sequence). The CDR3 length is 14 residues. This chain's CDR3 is CASSQDRRTDTQYF. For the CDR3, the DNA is TGTGCCAGCAGCCAAGATAGGCGCACAGATACGCAGTATTTT.